This T cell receptor (beta chain) is drawn from a study of blood T cell repertoires in COVID-19. Study at large: Sites in the United States, Italy and Spain provided acute and convalescent COVID-19 samples. T cells, B-cell-depleted T cells, or PBMCs supplied cDNA or gDNA.

The CDR3 runs to 15 residues. Trimming removed 6 bases from V and 8 bases from J; junction bases left unmatched: 10. The V gene's germline CDR1 is MNHEY and CDR2 SMNVEV (reference sequence). In the original processing: Reference gene primer amplification gave estimated nucleated cell counts. The method was immunoSEQ multiplex PCR; TCRdb's version includes in-frame clones alone and lacks a portion of them. V and J calls and clone size come straight from that table; D and trimming were deduced from the DNA. The repertoire holds about 300,000 clones, with approximately 90% as singletons. This rearrangement joins TRBV27 to TRBJ1-4; 9 bases agree with TRBD1. The TCR was taken from a young man with active or convalescent COVID-19. Specimen: peripheral blood. In DNA form, the CDR3 reads TGTGCCAGCAGATCAACCGGGACAGGGAGCGAAAAACTGTTTTTT. Translating it yields CASRSTGTGSEKLFF.